This TCR beta chain was retrieved from a study of T cell repertoires in cytomegalovirus infection. Study overall: CMV epitopes, recently identified HLA-C-restricted and well-studied HLA-B-restricted, were used. Matching HLA type and CMV infection were both indicated by public TCR beta signatures. Study-level results: In two of eight donors, the top clonotype was HLA-C-restricted CMV-specific. The study identified carriers of CMV plus the relevant HLA from cumulative public TCR beta family frequency.

This CDR3 is built from 15 residues. Germline CDR1 is DFQATT and CDR2 is SNEGSKA (reference sequence). The J segment lost 6 bases and the V segment lost 3 bases, leaving 10 bases of the junction unmatched. For this clonotype: Its antigen is not identified.

TCRdb reanalysed the reads using MiXCR and keeps one entry per CDR3 protein. Counted here are a few hundred thousand distinct CDR3 sequences, approximately 42% occurring once; the ten biggest clones make up just under 45%. This TCR derives from a human donor in good health (CMV status not recorded). Some clones in this sample may be carry-over from other donors' samples. This chain uses TRBV20-1 with TRBJ2-7, with 11 bases aligning to TRBD2. Sequencing used cultured PBMCs, obtained from culture after CMV antigen stimulation. The CDR3 is CSARAPTSGSVEQYF. CDR3 DNA sequence: TGCAGTGCTAGGGCTCCCACTAGCGGGAGCGTCGAGCAGTACTTC.